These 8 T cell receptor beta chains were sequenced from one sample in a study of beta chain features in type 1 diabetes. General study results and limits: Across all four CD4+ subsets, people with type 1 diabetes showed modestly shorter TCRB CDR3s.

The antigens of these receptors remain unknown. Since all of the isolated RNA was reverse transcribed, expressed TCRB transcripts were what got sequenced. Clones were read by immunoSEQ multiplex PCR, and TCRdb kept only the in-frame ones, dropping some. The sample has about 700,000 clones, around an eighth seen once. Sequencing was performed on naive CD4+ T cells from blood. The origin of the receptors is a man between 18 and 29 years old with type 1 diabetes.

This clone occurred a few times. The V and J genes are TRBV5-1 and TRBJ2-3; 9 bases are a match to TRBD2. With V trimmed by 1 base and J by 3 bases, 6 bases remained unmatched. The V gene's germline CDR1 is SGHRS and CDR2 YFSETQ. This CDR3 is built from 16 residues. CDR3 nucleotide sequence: TGCGCCAGCAGCTTGCTCCCTAGCGGGGAGACAGATACGCAGTATTTT. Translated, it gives CASSLLPSGETDTQYF.

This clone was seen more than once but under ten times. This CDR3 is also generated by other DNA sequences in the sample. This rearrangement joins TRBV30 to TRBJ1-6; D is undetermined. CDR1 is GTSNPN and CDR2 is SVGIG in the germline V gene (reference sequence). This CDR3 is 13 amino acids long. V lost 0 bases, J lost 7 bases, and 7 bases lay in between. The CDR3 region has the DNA TGTGCCTGGAGTGTACGTGGCAATTCACCCCTCCACTTT. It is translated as CAWSVRGNSPLHF.

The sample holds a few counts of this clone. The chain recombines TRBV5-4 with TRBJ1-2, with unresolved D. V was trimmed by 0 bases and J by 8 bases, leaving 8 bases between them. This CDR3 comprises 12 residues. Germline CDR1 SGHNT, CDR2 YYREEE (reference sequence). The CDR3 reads CASSLDLPGYTF. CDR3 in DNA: TGTGCCAGCAGCTTGGATCTACCCGGCTACACCTTC.

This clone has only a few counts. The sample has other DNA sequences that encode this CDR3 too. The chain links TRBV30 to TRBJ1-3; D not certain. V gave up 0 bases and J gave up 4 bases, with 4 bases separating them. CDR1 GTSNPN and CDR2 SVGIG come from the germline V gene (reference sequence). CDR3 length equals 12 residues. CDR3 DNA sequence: TGTGCCTGGAGTGTAAACGGAAACACCATATATTTT. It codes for CAWSVNGNTIYF.

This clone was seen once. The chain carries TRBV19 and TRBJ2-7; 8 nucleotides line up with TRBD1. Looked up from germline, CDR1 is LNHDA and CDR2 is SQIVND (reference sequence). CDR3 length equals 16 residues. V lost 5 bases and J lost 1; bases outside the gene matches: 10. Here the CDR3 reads CASSLAGTGASYEQYF. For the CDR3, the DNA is TGTGCCAGTAGTCTGGCCGGGACAGGCGCGTCCTACGAGCAGTACTTC.

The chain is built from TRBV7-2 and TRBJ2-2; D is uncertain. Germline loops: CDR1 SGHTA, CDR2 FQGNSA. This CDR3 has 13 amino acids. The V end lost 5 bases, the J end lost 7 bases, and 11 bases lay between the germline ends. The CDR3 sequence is CASSLDGDGELFF. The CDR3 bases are TGTGCCAGCAGCCTCGACGGTGACGGGGAGCTGTTTTTT.

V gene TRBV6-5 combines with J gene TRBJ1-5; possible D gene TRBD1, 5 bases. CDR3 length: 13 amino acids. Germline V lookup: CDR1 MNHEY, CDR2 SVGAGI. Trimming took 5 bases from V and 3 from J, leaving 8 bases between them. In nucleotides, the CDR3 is TGTGCCAGCAGTGGACAAGTCAATCAGCCCCAGCATTTT. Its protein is CASSGQVNQPQHF.

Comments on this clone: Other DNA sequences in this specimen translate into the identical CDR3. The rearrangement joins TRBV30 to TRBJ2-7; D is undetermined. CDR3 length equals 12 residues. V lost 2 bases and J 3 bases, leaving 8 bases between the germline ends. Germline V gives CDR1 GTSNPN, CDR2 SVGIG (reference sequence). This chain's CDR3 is CAWSRVGYEQYF. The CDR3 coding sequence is TGTGCCTGGAGTAGGGTGGGCTACGAGCAGTACTTC. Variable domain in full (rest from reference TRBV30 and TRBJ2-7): SQTIHQWPATLVQPVGSPLSLECTVEGTSNPNLYWYRQAAGRGLQLLFYSVGIGQISSEVPQNLSASRPQDRQFILSSKKLLLSDSGFYLCAWSRVGYEQYFGPGTRLTVT.